These 25 T cell receptor beta chains share one sample of origin, sequenced in a study of T cell responses to AZD1222 COVID-19 vaccine. Here immunoSEQ multiplex PCR was the method, and the copy in TCRdb shows in-frame clones only, minus some. The repertoire has more than 70,000 clones, nearly 90% of them found once; the top ten carry approximately 1.5%. The sample consisted of peripheral blood, taken on day 0 of AZD1222 vaccination. The source of these receptors is an adult in good health.

V is TRBV3-1 (or the pseudogene TRBV3-2) and J is TRBJ2-2; 9 nucleotides match TRBD1. V gave up 1 base and J gave up 7 bases; unmatched junction bases: 7. This CDR3 is 16 amino acids long. Per the germline V gene, CDR1 is LGHDT and CDR2 is YNNKEL (reference sequence). This CDR3 reads CASSQGPGTGSGELFF. DNA of the CDR3: TGTGCCAGCAGCCAAGGACCCGGGACAGGGAGCGGGGAGCTGTTTTTT.

The J gene is TRBJ2-4, the V gene TRBV10-3; the D gene is possibly TRBD2 (5 bases). Trimming stripped 2 bases from V and 0 bases from J, with 11 bases between. The CDR3 spans 16 residues. Germline V gene sequence: CDR1 ENHRY, CDR2 SYGVKD. CDR3 in DNA: TGTGCCATCAGTGAGCCGTCGAGGGAAGCCAAAAACATTCAGTACTTC. The encoded protein is CAISEPSREAKNIQYF.

The chain is built from TRBV18 and TRBJ2-5; D gene unclear. CDR3 length: 13 amino acids. V was cut by 1 base and J by 2 bases, with 5 bases left in between. Germline loops: CDR1 KGHSH, CDR2 LQKENI. The CDR3 region is CASSPLEQETQYF. The CDR3 bases are TGTGCCAGCTCACCACTGGAGCAAGAGACCCAGTACTTC.

The genes are TRBV4-3 and TRBJ1-4; maybe TRBD1 (5 bases). This CDR3 has 14 residues. V was cut by 5 bases and J by 6 bases, with 13 bases left in between. Looked up from germline, CDR1 is LGHNA and CDR2 is YSLEER. CDR3 loop: CASSRQDTDEKLFF. In DNA, the CDR3 is TGCGCCAGCAGCAGGCAGGACACAGATGAAAAACTGTTTTTT.

This rearrangement joins TRBV11-1 to TRBJ2-7, with 9 bases identical to TRBD1. This CDR3 region has 15 residues. Unmatched junction bases numbered 10, after V lost 5 bases and J lost 5 bases. CDR1 is SGHAT, CDR2 FQDESV, per germline (reference sequence). CDR3: CASSGSGQGRNEQYF. The CDR3 DNA follows: TGTGCCAGCAGCGGTTCGGGACAGGGACGCAACGAGCAGTACTTC.

This chain joins TRBV7-9 and TRBJ1-2; a possible D gene is TRBD1 (6 bases). Germline V gene lookup returns CDR1 SEHNR and CDR2 FQNEAQ (reference sequence). The ends were cut back, 7 bases at V and 7 bases at J, with 13 bases in the middle. This CDR3 is 12 amino acids long. The CDR3 region is CASKGVYSGYTF. The CDR3 DNA sequence: TGTGCCAGCAAGGGGGTTTACTCTGGCTACACCTTC. Full variable domain (outside the CDR3, taken from reference TRBV7-9 and TRBJ1-2): DTGVSQNPRHKITKRGQNVTFRCDPISEHNRLYWYRQTLGQGPEFLTYFQNEAQLEKSRLLSDRFSAERPKGSFSTLEIQRTEQGDSAMYLCASKGVYSGYTFGSGTRLTVV.

In its sample, this clone was seen once. The chain uses TRBV7-2 and TRBJ1-5; 7 bases align to TRBD1. CDR1 and CDR2 from the germline V gene are SGHTA and FQGNSA. The CDR3 consists of 16 residues. J gave up 5 bases and V 4 bases, and 11 bases lay outside the gene matches. The CDR3 loop reads CASSWTGAGQHQPQHF. The CDR3 nucleotides are TGTGCCAGCAGCTGGACGGGGGCGGGACAGCATCAGCCCCAGCATTTT.

The chain couples TRBV9 to TRBJ2-2; D is unclear. Germline-derived CDR1 and CDR2 are SGDLS and YYNGEE. The CDR3 is made up of 15 amino acids. The germline V and J ends were trimmed by 7 bases and 0 bases, with 13 bases remaining between them. The CDR3 nucleotides read TGTGCCAGCTCGCCTTCTAACGCGAACACCGGGGAGCTGTTTTTT. Protein product: CASSPSNANTGELFF.

This chain uses TRBV18 with TRBJ2-1, with a weak D call TRBD2 (5 bases). Germline CDR1 KGHSH, CDR2 LQKENI. CDR3 length: 16 amino acids. V gave up 6 bases and J gave up 7 bases, with 22 bases separating them. CDR3 sequence: CASSPLAPSQENEQFF. DNA for the CDR3: TGTGCCAGCTCCCCCCTAGCCCCAAGCCAGGAAAATGAGCAGTTCTTC.

The chain uses TRBV27 and TRBJ1-1; D is possibly TRBD1 (6 bases). The CDR3 sequence is 16 residues long. Trimming removed 2 bases at V and 0 bases at J, with 13 bases between. The V gene's germline CDR1 is MNHEY and CDR2 SMNVEV (reference sequence). The CDR3 protein is CASSLVQGSMNTEAFF. CDR3 bases: TGTGCCAGCAGTTTAGTACAGGGTAGTATGAACACTGAAGCTTTCTTT.

The chain has TRBV12-5 and TRBJ2-6; D not certain. Germline CDR1 LGHNT, CDR2 FRNRAP. This CDR3 contains 15 residues. Deletions cut 2 bases from V and 2 bases from J, with 7 bases between. The chain's CDR3 is CASGLMGTGANVLTF. CDR3 bases: TGTGCTAGTGGTTTGATGGGGACTGGGGCCAACGTCCTGACTTTC.

In the case of this clone: The same CDR3 can be traced to other DNA sequences in this sample. The chain combines TRBV24-1 with TRBJ2-3, with D possibly TRBD2 on 5 matching bases. Germline assignment: CDR1 KGHDR and CDR2 SFDVKD. V was shortened by 9 bases and J by 1 base, with 7 bases between the two germline ends. This CDR3 region has 12 residues. The CDR3 bases are TGTGCCACCGCCGGGGGCACAGATACGCAGTATTTT. Its protein is CATAGGTDTQYF.

V usage is TRBV7-9 and J usage is TRBJ2-5, with 9 positions matching TRBD1. CDR3 length: 14 amino acids. V shed 4 bases and J 6 bases; nucleotides not matched to a gene: 6. CDR1 is SEHNR, CDR2 FQNEAQ, per germline (reference sequence). The CDR3 loop is CASSSLDRGKTQYF. For the CDR3, the DNA is TGTGCCAGCAGCTCCCTGGACAGGGGAAAGACCCAGTACTTC.

A single count supports this clone. The rearrangement joins TRBV7-9 to TRBJ2-1; TRBD2 matches at 8 bases. The ends lost 2 bases at V and 9 bases at J; junction bases unmatched: 6. From germline, CDR1 is SEHNR and CDR2 FQNEAQ (reference sequence). The CDR3 loop spans 14 amino acids. As DNA, the CDR3 is TGTGCCAGCAGCTTACCCGGGGGGGCCCCTGAGCAGTTCTTC. Its translation: CASSLPGGAPEQFF.

This rearrangement joins TRBV2 to TRBJ1-5; D uncertain. The ends were cut back, 3 bases at V and 11 bases at J, with 11 bases in the middle. Germline CDR1 SNHLY, CDR2 FYNNEI. This CDR3 comprises 12 residues. CDR3 region: CASSETDMSQHF. CDR3 nucleotides: TGTGCCAGCAGTGAGACTGACATGTCCCAGCATTTT.

The chain recombines TRBV7-2 with TRBJ2-5, with no clear D. Trimming stripped 2 bases from V and 5 bases from J, with 6 bases between. The CDR3 runs 12 residues. CDR1 is SGHTA and CDR2 is FQGNSA in the germline V gene. DNA of the CDR3: TGTGCCAGCAGCTTACTGGGGGAGACCCAGTACTTC. Protein sequence: CASSLLGETQYF.

This clone was seen only once. The chain recombines TRBV5-6 with TRBJ2-1; TRBD2 might be the D (5 bases). Germline CDR1 SGHDT, CDR2 YYEEEE. CDR3 length equals 16 residues. V lost 1 base and J lost 0, with 11 bases in between. The chain's CDR3 is CASSLRVRASYNEQFF. CDR3 in DNA: TGTGCCAGCAGCTTGAGGGTGCGGGCCTCCTACAATGAGCAGTTCTTC.

The rearrangement joins TRBV18 to TRBJ2-5, with TRBD1 matching over 8 bases. After removal of 9 bases from V and 5 bases from J, the junction contained 11 bases not matched to a gene. The CDR3 totals 14 residues. In germline, CDR1 is KGHSH, CDR2 LQKENI. CDR3: CASSQGAQRETQYF. Written as DNA, the CDR3 is TGTGCCAGTTCCCAGGGGGCGCAGAGGGAGACCCAGTACTTC.

V and J are TRBV6-5 and TRBJ2-1; D is perhaps TRBD1 or TRBD2 (5 bases each). This CDR3 has 16 residues. V was trimmed by 4 bases and J by 0 bases, leaving 13 bases between them. Germline lookup yields CDR1 MNHEY and CDR2 SVGAGI. DNA of the CDR3: TGTGCCAGCAGTTCCACTGAGGGGAGCTCCTACAATGAGCAGTTCTTC. Translating it yields CASSSTEGSSYNEQFF.

The sample holds one count of this clone. The V call is TRBV25-1, the J call TRBJ1-1; D gene ambiguous. The CDR3 is 12 amino acids. CDR1 and CDR2 (germline): MGHDK, SYGVNS. Trimming took 3 bases from V and 11 from J, leaving 13 bases between them. CDR3 sequence (DNA): TGTGCCAGCAGTGATAATGGGCCGGAGGCTTTCTTT. This encodes CASSDNGPEAFF.

This sequence joins TRBV11-1 and TRBJ2-5; 7 nucleotides match TRBD2. CDR1 and CDR2 (germline): SGHAT, FQDESV (reference sequence). CDR3 size: 16 residues. V shed 4 bases, J shed 1 base, and the junction held 9 bases outside the gene matches. The CDR3 loop is CASSWKGAGAQETQYF. DNA of the CDR3: TGTGCCAGCAGCTGGAAGGGCGCGGGAGCCCAAGAGACCCAGTACTTC.

The chain employs TRBV24-1 and TRBJ1-5; no clear D gene. There are 14 residues in the CDR3. Germline V lookup: CDR1 KGHDR, CDR2 SFDVKD. V was trimmed by 5 bases and J by 1 base, leaving 8 bases between them. DNA for the CDR3: TGTGCCACCAGTGCCGCACGGAGCAATCAGCCCCAGCATTTT. Amino acids: CATSAARSNQPQHF.

The chain is built from TRBV6-5 and TRBJ1-5; D is uncertain. V shed 6 bases and J shed 6 bases, with 12 bases lying between them. CDR1 and CDR2 (germline): MNHEY, SVGAGI. CDR3 length: 13 residues. The CDR3 sequence is CASRNSYLQPQHF. The CDR3 nucleotides read TGTGCCAGCAGGAACAGCTACCTTCAGCCCCAGCATTTT.

The chain links TRBV7-8 to TRBJ1-4; the D is unclear. Trimming removed 1 base at V and 6 bases at J, with 15 bases between. The length of the CDR3 is 16 residues. Germline V lookup: CDR1 SGHVS, CDR2 FQNEAQ. CDR3 loop: CASSLVFTGGDEKLFF. The CDR3 DNA reads as TGTGCCAGCAGCTTAGTTTTCACCGGTGGAGATGAAAAACTGTTTTTT.

There are a few counts of this clone. DNA for the CDR3: TGTGCCAGCAGTGAGGACAGGGGGGCAAGCGGGAGGTCCTACAATGAGCAGTTCTTC. Protein product: CASSEDRGASGRSYNEQFF. The chain has TRBV2 and TRBJ2-1, with D perhaps TRBD1 (10 bases). Trimming cost V 3 bases and J 1 base, with 22 bases left between them. Germline V gives CDR1 SNHLY, CDR2 FYNNEI. The CDR3 loop spans 19 amino acids.